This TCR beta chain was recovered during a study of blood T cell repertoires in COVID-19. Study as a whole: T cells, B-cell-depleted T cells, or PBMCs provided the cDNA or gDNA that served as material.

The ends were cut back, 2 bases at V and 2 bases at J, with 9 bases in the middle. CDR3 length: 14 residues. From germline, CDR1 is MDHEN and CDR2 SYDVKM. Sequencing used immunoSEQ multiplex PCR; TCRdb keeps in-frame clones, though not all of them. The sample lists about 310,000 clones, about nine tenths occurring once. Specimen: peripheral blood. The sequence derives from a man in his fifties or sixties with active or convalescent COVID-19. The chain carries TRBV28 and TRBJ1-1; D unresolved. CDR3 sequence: CASSLLVSNTEAFF. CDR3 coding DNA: TGTGCCAGCAGTTTACTCGTTAGCAACACTGAAGCTTTCTTT.